This TCR beta chain appears in the sequencing data of a study of blood T cell repertoires in COVID-19. The method was immunoSEQ multiplex PCR; TCRdb's version includes in-frame clones alone and lacks a portion of them. The sample has about 200,000 clones; over 70% are singletons. The CDR3 length is 21 residues. The J gene is TRBJ2-1, the V gene TRBV12-2; the table's D call, TRBD2, was not checked against the DNA. TRBV12-2 is tagged as a pseudogene. The sample comprised peripheral blood. The clonotype was recovered from a woman older than 75 with acute or convalescent COVID-19. CDR3 sequence: CASRSALGGWGEALKKNEQFF. DNA for the CDR3: TGTGCAAGTCGCTCCGCCCTAGGCGGGTGGGGGGAAGCCTTAAAAAAGAATGAGCAGTTCTTC.